The T cell receptor (beta chain) described here comes from a study of blood T cell repertoires in COVID-19. About the research overall: The United States, Italy and Spain provided the acute and convalescent COVID-19 samples. T cells, B-cell-depleted T cells, or PBMCs provided the cDNA or gDNA that served as material.

CDR1 is MNHEY and CDR2 is SVGAGI in the germline V gene. Losses at the gene ends were 8 bases for V and 3 bases for J; bases not matched to a gene: 4. This CDR3 has 14 residues. Authors' data handling: Estimates of nucleated cell counts were drawn from the amplification of reference gene primers. Profiling relied on immunoSEQ multiplex PCR, and the TCRdb table lists in-frame clones only, not all of them. V and J calls and clone size are those listed in that table; D and trimming were worked out from the DNA. Here the sample spans about 300,000 clones, about 85% being singletons. The source is a human donor in a cohort sampled during active COVID-19. What was sequenced was peripheral blood. J is TRBJ2-1 and V is TRBV6-5; 10 nucleotides align to TRBD1. The CDR3 bases are TGTGCCAGCGCCGGGACAGGGGACTACAATGAGCAGTTCTTC. Amino acids: CASAGTGDYNEQFF.